This T cell receptor (beta chain) was identified in a study of persistence of HIV-infected CD4 T cells. The immunoSEQ assay was version 4, run in survey mode. Sequenced by immunoSEQ multiplex PCR; TCRdb stores in-frame clones only, minus some. The table shows 45,000 or so clones, with roughly nine tenths occurring only once. Germline lookup yields CDR1 SGHDN and CDR2 FVKESK. V dropped 2 bases and J dropped 5 bases, with 15 bases sitting between them. This CDR3 comprises 16 residues. This nonspecific control used anti-CD3/anti-CD28 bead stimulation of CD4+ T cells. Sorting of responding CD4+ T cells relied on upregulated CD40 ligand together with CD69. CD4+ T cell counts exceeded 400 cells/uL; CMV serology was positive. For around 20 hours, CD8-depleted PBMCs received anti-CD28/CD49d costimulation, a CD40-blocking antibody and enfuvirtide. Remarks on this clone: Its matching antigen is unknown.

The clonotype was recovered from an adult woman with HIV who was CMV-seropositive. This chain joins TRBV14 and TRBJ2-2, with D tentatively TRBD1 (6 bases). Here the sequenced sample was CD4+ T cells sorted from PBMCs after roughly 18-hour stimulation, taken from a patient who received antiretroviral therapy. The CDR3 bases are TGTGCCAGCAGCCAATGGCCTATTCAGGGGACCGGGGAGCTGTTTTTT. Protein: CASSQWPIQGTGELFF.